This TCR beta chain was profiled in a study of cytomegalovirus exposure and HLA in healthy donors. Regarding the study as a whole: Subsequent analysis revealed that first-cohort TCR clusters tended to co-occur in the 90 to 150 validation repertoires. The study put some 160 TCR beta chains on its list as cytomegalovirus-associated. Reported results showed that the classifier diagnosed cytomegalovirus status with high specificity and sensitivity.

Assay used: immunoSEQ multiplex PCR; TCRdb lists only in-frame clones, some missing. Seen here are hundreds of thousands of clones, more than 75% observed once, and the top ten hold roughly 2%. This clone was detected a few times. Its target is unknown. The ends were cut back, 4 bases at V and 8 bases at J, with 12 bases in the middle. Germline CDR1 reads SGHDT; CDR2 reads YYEEEE. The CDR3 has 12 amino acids. Material: PBMCs. The receptor comes from a woman in her late teens or twenties in good health and CMV-seropositive. The genes are TRBV5-6 and TRBJ1-2, with D maybe TRBD1 (6 bases). The CDR3 sequence is CASSPQGSGYTF. For the CDR3, the DNA is TGTGCCAGCAGCCCTCAGGGGAGCGGCTACACCTTC.